This paragraph reports one T cell receptor beta chain. Its antigen is undetermined. This sample stems from a study of T-cell reconstitution after alpha-beta-depleted transplantation in children. Study findings and constraints: At one year after transplant, newly produced T cells mostly accounted for T-cell counts and diversity.

A library of TCRbeta sequences, prepared with unique molecular identifiers, was generated. One entry per CDR3 protein, called by TCRdb with MiXCR from the PCR reads. The table lists hundreds of thousands of distinct CDR3 sequences, over 10% of them singletons. The sequences come from PBMCs, mostly from graft donor cells, collected 360 days after TCRalphabeta/CD19-depleted stem cell transplant. The TCR was taken from a male patient younger than 18 who had a stem cell transplant for acute myeloid leukemia, so the T cells may come from the graft donor.

CDR3 nucleotide sequence: TGCGCCAGCAGCCAAGATGGGACTAGCGGGAGCGGGGATACGCAGTATTTT. This codes for CASSQDGTSGSGDTQYF. This sequence joins TRBV4-1 and TRBJ2-3; 14 bases fit TRBD2. With V trimmed by 0 bases and J by 6 bases, 5 bases remained unmatched. The CDR3 sequence is 17 residues long. Germline V gene data show CDR1 as MGHRA and CDR2 as YSYEKL.